This T cell receptor (beta chain) appears in the sequencing data of a study of T cell responses to AZD1222 COVID-19 vaccine. Study at large: Second-dose intervals of approximately 4 or approximately 12 weeks were pooled. Findings and limits, study-wide: Elevations in Spike-specific TCR breadth and depth followed administration of two AZD1222 doses. Donors were mostly white British, more females; clonal diversity possibly underestimated. Targets within unmutated variant regions were reportedly found for nearly half of spike-specific TCRs.

V was clipped by 3 bases and J by 8 bases; unmatched bases: 7. The germline V gene encodes CDR1 SGDLS and CDR2 YYNGEE. The CDR3 runs 14 residues. Sequenced by immunoSEQ multiplex PCR; TCRdb stores in-frame clones only, minus some. The sample lists more than 95,000 clones, just over 90% occurring once. Note on this clone: Antigen unknown.

This receptor was identified in an adult in good health. J is TRBJ2-4 and V is TRBV9; 8 nucleotides match TRBD1. The input for sequencing was peripheral blood, taken on day 0 of AZD1222 vaccination. The CDR3 sequence: CASSGMTGEDIQYF. The CDR3 nucleotides read TGTGCCAGCAGCGGAATGACAGGGGAAGACATTCAGTACTTC.